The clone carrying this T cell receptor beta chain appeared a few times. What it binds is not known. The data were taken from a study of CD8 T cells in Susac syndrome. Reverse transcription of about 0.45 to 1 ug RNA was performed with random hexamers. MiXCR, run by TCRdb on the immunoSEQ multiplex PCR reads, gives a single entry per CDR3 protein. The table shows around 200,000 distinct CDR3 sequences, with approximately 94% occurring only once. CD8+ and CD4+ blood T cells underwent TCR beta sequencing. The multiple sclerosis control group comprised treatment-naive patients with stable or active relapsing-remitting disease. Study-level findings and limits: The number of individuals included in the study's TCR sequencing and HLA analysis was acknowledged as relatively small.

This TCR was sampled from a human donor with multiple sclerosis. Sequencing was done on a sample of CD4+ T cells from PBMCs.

For the CDR3, the DNA is TGTGCCAGCTCACCGGATCGAGATCAGCCCCAGCATTTT. Translated, it gives CASSPDRDQPQHF. The chain employs TRBV18 and TRBJ1-5; D unclear. Trimming removed 3 bases from V and 5 bases from J, with 8 bases in between. In germline, CDR1 is KGHSH, CDR2 LQKENI. CDR3 size: 13 residues.